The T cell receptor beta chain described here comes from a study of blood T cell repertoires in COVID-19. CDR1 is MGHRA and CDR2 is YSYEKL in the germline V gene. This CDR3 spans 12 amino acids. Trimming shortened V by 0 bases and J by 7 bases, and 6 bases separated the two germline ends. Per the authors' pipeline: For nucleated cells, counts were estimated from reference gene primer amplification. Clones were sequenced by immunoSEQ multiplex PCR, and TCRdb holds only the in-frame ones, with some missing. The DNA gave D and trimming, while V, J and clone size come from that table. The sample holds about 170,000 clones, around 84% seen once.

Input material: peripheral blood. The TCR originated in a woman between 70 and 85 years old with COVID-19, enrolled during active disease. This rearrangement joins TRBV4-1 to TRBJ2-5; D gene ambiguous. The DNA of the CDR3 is TGCGCCAGCAGCCAAGACCCAGGGACCCAGTACTTC. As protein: CASSQDPGTQYF.